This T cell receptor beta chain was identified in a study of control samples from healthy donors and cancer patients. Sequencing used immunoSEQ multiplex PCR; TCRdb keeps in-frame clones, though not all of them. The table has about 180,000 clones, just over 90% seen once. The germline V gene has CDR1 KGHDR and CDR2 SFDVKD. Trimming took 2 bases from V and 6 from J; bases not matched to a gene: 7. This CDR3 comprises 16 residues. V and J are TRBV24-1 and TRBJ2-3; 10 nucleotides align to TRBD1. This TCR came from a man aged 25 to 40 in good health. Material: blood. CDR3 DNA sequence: TGTGCCACCAGTGATTCCCGGGACAGGGGCCTGGATACGCAGTATTTT. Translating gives CATSDSRDRGLDTQYF.